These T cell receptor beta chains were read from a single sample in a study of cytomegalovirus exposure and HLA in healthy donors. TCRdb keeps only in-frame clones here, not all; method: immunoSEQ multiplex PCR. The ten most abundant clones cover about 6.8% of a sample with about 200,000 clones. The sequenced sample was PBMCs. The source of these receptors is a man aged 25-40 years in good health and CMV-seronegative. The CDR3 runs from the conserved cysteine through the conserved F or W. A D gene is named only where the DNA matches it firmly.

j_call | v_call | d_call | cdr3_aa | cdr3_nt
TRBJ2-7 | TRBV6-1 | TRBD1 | CASSPGTDYEQYF | TGTGCCAGCAGTCCCGGGACAGATTACGAGCAGTACTTC
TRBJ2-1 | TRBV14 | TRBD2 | CASRRTSGRARDNEQFF | TGTGCCAGCAGACGGACTAGCGGGAGGGCGAGGGACAATGAGCAGTTCTTC
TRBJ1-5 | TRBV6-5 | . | CASSYLAGNQPQHF | TGTGCCAGCAGTTACCTAGCCGGCAATCAGCCCCAGCATTTT
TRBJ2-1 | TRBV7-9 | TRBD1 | CASSHLRQGHEQFF | TGTGCCAGCAGCCACCTTCGACAGGGCCATGAGCAGTTCTTC
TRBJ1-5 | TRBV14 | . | CASSHSTVEGPQHF | TGTGCCAGCAGCCACTCGACTGTGGAAGGGCCCCAGCATTTT
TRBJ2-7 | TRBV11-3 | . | CASSLDLTRLEQYF | TGTGCCAGCAGCTTAGATCTCACGCGGCTTGAGCAGTACTTC
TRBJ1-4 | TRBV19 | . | CASRSPGVGDEKLFF | TGTGCCAGCCGTAGCCCAGGGGTGGGAGATGAAAAACTGTTTTTT
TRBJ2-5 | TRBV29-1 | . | CSVEVGGGGRETQYF | TGCAGCGTTGAAGTGGGAGGAGGGGGCAGGGAGACCCAGTACTTC
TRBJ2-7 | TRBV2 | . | CASSPLRDTRGLYEQYF | TGTGCCAGCAGTCCTCTCCGGGACACCCGGGGATTGTACGAGCAGTACTTC
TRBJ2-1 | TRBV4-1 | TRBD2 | CASSPHSGGGNEQFF | TGCGCCAGCAGCCCGCACAGCGGGGGGGGCAATGAGCAGTTCTTC
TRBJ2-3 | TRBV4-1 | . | CASSQPGPPEDTQYF | TGCGCCAGCAGCCAACCTGGGCCCCCCGAAGATACGCAGTATTTT
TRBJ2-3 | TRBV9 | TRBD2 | CASSGTSGASTDTQYF | TGTGCCAGCAGCGGAACTAGCGGAGCTAGCACAGATACGCAGTATTTT
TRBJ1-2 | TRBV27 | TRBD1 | CASRPGTGTLYGYTF | TGTGCCAGCCGGCCCGGGACAGGGACGTTATACGGCTACACCTTC
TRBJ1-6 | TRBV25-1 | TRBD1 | CASQQGSPYNSPLHF | TGTGCCAGTCAACAGGGGAGCCCCTATAATTCACCCCTCCACTTT
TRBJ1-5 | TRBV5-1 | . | CASSGGPGQPQHF | TGCGCCAGCAGCGGAGGTCCGGGGCAGCCCCAGCATTTT
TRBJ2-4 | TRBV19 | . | CASSIEAQQYF | TGTGCCAGTAGTATAGAGGCACAGCAGTACTTC
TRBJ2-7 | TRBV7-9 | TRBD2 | CASSDGLANYEQYF | TGTGCCAGCAGCGACGGACTAGCGAACTACGAGCAGTACTTC
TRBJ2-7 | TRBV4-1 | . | CASSQDQGVLSYEQYF | TGCGCCAGCAGCCAAGATCAAGGAGTTCTCTCCTACGAGCAGTACTTC
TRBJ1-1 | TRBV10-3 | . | CAIQAGMDDTEAFF | TGTGCCATCCAAGCAGGGATGGATGACACTGAAGCTTTCTTT
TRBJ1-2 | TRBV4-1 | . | CASSQRLGLFYGYTF | TGCGCCAGCAGCCAAAGACTCGGACTGTTCTATGGCTACACCTTC
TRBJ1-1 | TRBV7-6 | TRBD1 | CASSTRTGPNTEAFF | TGTGCCAGCAGCACCAGGACAGGACCGAACACTGAAGCTTTCTTT
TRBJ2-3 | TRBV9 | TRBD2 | CASSVAGGGASDTQYF | TGTGCCAGCAGCGTAGCTGGCGGGGGGGCCTCAGATACGCAGTATTTT
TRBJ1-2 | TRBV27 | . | CASSFRGEDSYTF | TGTGCCAGCAGTTTCCGGGGGGAGGACAGCTACACCTTC